What follows are 5 T cell receptor beta chains derived from one specimen sequenced in a study of shared clonotypes between healthy human individuals. Assay used: immunoSEQ multiplex PCR; TCRdb lists only in-frame clones, some missing. The sample records about 2.1 million clones, over 85% being singletons. CD8 cells regarded as naive lacked CD45RO, were positively chosen for CCR7, and omitted terminally differentiated effector memory CD45RA+ cells. Sequenced material: naive CD8+ T cells from PBMCs. Source of these receptors: a man between 18 and 35 years old in good health. Some clones in this sample may be carry-over from other donors' samples.

This sequence joins TRBV9 and TRBJ1-1, with D unresolved. Germline-derived CDR1 and CDR2 are SGDLS and YYNGEE. V lost 0 bases and J 7 bases, leaving 7 bases between the germline ends. The CDR3 is made up of 12 amino acids. CDR3 DNA sequence: TGTGCCAGCAGCGTAGGTTGGGGTGAAGCTTTCTTT. Translation: CASSVGWGEAFF.

Concerning this clone: In the same sample, other DNA sequences code for this CDR3. The chain uses TRBV6-5 and TRBJ2-7, with D possibly TRBD2 on 5 matching bases. CDR1 and CDR2 (germline): MNHEY, SVGAGI. V was clipped by 3 bases and J by 3 bases, with 9 bases between them. This CDR3 contains 13 residues. CDR3 DNA sequence: TGTGCCAGCAGTTATGCGGAGGACTACGAGCAGTACTTC. It specifies CASSYAEDYEQYF.

This chain links TRBV27 with TRBJ1-2; 9 nucleotides match TRBD1. Germline V lookup: CDR1 MNHEY, CDR2 SMNVEV (reference sequence). V shed 4 bases and J 8 bases; nucleotides not matched to a gene: 8. This CDR3 has 14 residues. The CDR3 reads CASSSRDRVGGYTF. The CDR3, as DNA: TGTGCCAGCAGTTCCCGGGACAGGGTCGGGGGCTACACCTTC.

The chain recombines TRBV25-1 with TRBJ2-1, with D possibly TRBD1 on 6 matching bases. The V gene lost 7 bases and the J gene lost 7 bases, with 11 bases spanning the gap. CDR1 and CDR2 (germline): MGHDK, SYGVNS. The CDR3 contains 12 residues. As DNA, the CDR3 is TGTGCCAGCACTGTAGGACAGAATGAGCAGTTCTTC. Residues: CASTVGQNEQFF.

The chain recombines TRBV19 with TRBJ2-2, with D uncertain. CDR1 is LNHDA, CDR2 SQIVND, per germline (reference sequence). The length of the CDR3 is 13 residues. Trimming left V 5 bases short and J 7 bases short, with 11 bases between. The CDR3 loop reads CASSVWGNGELFF. DNA of the CDR3: TGTGCCAGTAGTGTCTGGGGAAACGGGGAGCTGTTTTTT.